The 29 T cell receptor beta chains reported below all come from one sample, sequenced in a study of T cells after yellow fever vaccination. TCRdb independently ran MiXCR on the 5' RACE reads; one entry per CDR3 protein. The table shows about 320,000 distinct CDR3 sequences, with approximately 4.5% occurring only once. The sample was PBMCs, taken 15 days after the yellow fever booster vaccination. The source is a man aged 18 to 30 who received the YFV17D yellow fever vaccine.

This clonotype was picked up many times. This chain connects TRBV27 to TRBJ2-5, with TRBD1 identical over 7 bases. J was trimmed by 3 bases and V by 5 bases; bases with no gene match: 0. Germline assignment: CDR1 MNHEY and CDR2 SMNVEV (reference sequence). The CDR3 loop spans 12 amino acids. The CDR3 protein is CASSQGEETQYF. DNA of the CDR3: TGTGCCAGCAGTCAGGGGGAAGAGACCCAGTACTTC.

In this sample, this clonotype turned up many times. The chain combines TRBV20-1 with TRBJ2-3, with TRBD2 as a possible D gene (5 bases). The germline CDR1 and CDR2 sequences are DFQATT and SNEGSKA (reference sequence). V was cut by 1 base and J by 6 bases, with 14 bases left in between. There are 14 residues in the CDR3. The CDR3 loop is CSARGGYPPDTQYF. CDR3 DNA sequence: TGCAGTGCTAGAGGCGGGTACCCCCCGGATACGCAGTATTTT.

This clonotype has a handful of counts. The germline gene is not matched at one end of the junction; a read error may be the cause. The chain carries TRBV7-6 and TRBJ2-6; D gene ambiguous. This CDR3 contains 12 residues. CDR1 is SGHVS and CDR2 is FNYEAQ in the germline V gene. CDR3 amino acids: CASSLTDGRLLF. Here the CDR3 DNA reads TGTGCCAGCAGCTTAACGGACGGGCGCTTATTGTTC.

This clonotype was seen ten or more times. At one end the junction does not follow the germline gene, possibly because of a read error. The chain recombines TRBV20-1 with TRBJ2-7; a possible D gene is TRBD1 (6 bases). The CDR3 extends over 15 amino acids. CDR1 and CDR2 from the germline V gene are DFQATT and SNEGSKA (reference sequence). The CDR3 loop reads CSARAGALFSYEQYF. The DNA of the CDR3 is TGCAGTGCCAGAGCAGGGGCCCTCTTCTCCTACGAGCAGTACTTC.

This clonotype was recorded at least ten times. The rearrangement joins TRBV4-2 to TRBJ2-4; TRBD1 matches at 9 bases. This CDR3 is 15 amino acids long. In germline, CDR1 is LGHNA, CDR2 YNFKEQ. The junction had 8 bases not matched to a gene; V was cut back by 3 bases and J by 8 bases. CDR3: CASSHRQGVGDIQYF. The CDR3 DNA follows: TGTGCCAGCAGCCATAGACAGGGGGTAGGAGACATTCAGTACTTC.

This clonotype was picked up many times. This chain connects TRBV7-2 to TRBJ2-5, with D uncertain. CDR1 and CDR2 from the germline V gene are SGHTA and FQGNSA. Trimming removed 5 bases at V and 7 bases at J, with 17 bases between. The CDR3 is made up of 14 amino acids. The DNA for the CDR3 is TGTGCCAGCAGCCCAGAAATCCGGCCTGGGACCCAGTACTTC. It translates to CASSPEIRPGTQYF.

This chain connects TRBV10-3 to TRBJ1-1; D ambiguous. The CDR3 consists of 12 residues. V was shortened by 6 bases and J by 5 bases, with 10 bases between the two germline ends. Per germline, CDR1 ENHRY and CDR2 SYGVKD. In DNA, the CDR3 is TGTGCCATCAGCGTCTTAGGGACTGAAGCTTTCTTT. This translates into CAISVLGTEAFF.

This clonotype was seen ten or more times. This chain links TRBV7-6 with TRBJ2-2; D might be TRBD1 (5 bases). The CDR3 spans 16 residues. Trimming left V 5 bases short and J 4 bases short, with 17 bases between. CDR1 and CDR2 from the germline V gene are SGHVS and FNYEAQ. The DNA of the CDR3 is TGTGCCAGCAGCCGACCCATTGGGGCAGGCACCGGGGAGCTGTTTTTT. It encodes CASSRPIGAGTGELFF.

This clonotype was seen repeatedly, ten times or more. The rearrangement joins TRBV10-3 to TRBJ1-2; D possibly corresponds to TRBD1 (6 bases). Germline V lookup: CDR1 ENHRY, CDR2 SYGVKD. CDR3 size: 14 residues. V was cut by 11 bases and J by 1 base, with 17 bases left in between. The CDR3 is CAHNTAGVNYGYTF. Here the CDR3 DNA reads TGTGCCCACAACACGGCAGGGGTTAACTATGGCTACACCTTC.

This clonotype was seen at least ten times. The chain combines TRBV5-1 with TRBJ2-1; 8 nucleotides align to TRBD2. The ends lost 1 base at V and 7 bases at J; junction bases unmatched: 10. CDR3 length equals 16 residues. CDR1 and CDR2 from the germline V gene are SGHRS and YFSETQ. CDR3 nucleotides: TGCGCCAGCAGCTTGTCGGGGGGGCCTGTTTTAAATGAGCAGTTCTTC. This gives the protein CASSLSGGPVLNEQFF.

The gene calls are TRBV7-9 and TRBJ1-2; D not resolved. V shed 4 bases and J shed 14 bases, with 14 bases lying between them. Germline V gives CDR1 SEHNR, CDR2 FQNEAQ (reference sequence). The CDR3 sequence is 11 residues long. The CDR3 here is CASSSFPPGTF. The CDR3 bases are TGTGCCAGCAGCTCCTTCCCCCCCGGAACCTTC.

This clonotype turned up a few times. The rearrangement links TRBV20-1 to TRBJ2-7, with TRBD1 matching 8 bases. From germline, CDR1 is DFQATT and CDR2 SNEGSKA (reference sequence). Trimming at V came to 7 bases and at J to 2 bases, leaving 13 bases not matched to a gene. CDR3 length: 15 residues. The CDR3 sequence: CSVLLPGQATYEQYF. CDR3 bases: TGCAGTGTCCTACTCCCGGGACAGGCCACCTACGAGCAGTACTTC.

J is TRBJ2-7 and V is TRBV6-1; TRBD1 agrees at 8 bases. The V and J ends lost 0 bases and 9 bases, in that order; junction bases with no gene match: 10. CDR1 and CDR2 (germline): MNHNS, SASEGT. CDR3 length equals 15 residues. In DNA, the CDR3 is TGTGCCAGCAGTGAAGCGCAGGGGGCCATCCTCGGGCAGTACGTC. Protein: CASSEAQGAILGQYV.

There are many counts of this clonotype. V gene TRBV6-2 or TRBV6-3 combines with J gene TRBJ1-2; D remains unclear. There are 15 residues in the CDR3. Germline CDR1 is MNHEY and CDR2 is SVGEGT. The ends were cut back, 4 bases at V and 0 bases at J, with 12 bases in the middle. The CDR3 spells CASSSRTEANYGYTF. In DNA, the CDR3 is TGTGCCAGCAGTTCTAGGACGGAAGCTAACTATGGCTACACCTTC.

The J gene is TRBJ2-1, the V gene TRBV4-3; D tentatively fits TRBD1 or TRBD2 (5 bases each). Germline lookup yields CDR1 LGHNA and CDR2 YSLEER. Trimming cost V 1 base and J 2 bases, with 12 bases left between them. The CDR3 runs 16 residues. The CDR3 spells CASSQVVGVAYNEQFF. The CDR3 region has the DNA TGCGCCAGCAGCCAAGTGGTGGGGGTGGCCTACAATGAGCAGTTCTTC.

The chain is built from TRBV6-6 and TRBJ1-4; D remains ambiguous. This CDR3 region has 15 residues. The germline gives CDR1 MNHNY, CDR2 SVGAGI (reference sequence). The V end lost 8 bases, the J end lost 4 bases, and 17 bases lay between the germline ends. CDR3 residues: CASFLGAGLNEKLFF. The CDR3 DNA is TGTGCCAGCTTCTTAGGTGCAGGTCTTAATGAAAAACTGTTTTTT.

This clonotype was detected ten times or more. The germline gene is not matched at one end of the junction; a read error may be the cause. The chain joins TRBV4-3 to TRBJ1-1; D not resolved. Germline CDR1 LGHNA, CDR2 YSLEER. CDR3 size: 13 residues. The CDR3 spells CASCQEINTEAFF. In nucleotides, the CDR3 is TGCGCCAGCTGCCAGGAGATTAACACTGAAGCTTTCTTT.

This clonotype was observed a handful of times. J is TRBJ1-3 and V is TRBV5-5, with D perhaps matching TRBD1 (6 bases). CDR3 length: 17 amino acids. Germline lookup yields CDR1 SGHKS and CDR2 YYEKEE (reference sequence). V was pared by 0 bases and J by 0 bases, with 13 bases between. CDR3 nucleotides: TGTGCCAGCAGCTTGGTCCCGACAGGAGCCTCTGGAAACACCATATATTTT. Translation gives CASSLVPTGASGNTIYF. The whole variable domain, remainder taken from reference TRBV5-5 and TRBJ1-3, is DAGVTQSPTHLIKTRGQQVTLRCSPISGHKSVSWYQQVLGQGPQFIFQYYEKEERGRGNFPDRFSARQFPNYSSELNVNALLLGDSALYLCASSLVPTGASGNTIYFGEGSWLTVV.

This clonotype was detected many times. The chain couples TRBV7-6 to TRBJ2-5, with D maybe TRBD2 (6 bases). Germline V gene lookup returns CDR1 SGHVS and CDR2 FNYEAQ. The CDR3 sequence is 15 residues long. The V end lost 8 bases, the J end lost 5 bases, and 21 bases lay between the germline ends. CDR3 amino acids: CASSTHGGIGETQYF. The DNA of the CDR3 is TGTGCCAGCTCGACCCATGGGGGGATCGGGGAGACCCAGTACTTC.

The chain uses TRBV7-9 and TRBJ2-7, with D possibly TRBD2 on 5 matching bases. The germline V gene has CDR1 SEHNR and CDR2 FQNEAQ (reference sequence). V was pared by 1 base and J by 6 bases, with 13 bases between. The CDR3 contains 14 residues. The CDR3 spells CASSLGLDSTEQYV. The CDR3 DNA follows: TGTGCCAGCAGCTTAGGCCTGGACTCCACCGAGCAGTACGTC.

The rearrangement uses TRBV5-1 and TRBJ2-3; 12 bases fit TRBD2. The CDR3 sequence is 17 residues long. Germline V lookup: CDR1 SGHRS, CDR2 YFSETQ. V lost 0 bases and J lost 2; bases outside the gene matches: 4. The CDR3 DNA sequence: TGCGCCAGCAGCTTGGCCTCTAGCGGGGGGGCCACAGATACGCAGTATTTT. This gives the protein CASSLASSGGATDTQYF.

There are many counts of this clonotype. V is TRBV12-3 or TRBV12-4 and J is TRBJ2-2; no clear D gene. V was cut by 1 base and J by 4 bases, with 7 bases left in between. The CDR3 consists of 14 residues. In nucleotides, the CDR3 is TGTGCCAGCAGTTTAGAAGGGCCCACCGGGGAGCTGTTTTTT. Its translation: CASSLEGPTGELFF.

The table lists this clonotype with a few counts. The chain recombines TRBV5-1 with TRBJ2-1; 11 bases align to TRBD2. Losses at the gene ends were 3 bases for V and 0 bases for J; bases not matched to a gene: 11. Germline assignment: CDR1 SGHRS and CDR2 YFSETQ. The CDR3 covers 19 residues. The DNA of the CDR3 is TGCGCCAGCAGCTCGCTACCGGGACTAGCGGTGCGCTCCTACAATGAGCAGTTCTTC. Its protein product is CASSSLPGLAVRSYNEQFF.

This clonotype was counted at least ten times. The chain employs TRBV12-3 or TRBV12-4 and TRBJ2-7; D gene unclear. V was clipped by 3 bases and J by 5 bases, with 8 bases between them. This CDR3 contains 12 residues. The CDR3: CASSLVGHEQYF. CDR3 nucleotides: TGTGCCAGCAGTTTGGTGGGCCACGAGCAGTACTTC.

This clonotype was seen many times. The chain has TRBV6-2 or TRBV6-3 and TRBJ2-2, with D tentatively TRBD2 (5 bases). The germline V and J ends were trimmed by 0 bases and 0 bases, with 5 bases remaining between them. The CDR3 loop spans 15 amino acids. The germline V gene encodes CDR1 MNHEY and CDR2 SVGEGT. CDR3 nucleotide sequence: TGTGCCAGCAGTTACTCGGACTCGAACACCGGGGAGCTGTTTTTT. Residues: CASSYSDSNTGELFF.

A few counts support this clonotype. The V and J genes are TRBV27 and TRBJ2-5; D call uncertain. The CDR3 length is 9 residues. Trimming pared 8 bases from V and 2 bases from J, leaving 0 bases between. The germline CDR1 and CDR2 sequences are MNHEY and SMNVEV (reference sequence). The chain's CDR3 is CASQETQYF. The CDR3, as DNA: TGTGCCAGCCAAGAGACCCAGTACTTC.

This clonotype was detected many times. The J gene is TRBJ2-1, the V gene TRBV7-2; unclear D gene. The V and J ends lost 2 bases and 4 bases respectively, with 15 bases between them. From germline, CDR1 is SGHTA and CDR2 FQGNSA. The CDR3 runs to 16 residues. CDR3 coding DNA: TGTGCCAGCAGCTTATTGGGCCTAACGACTTACAATGAGCAGTTCTTC. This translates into CASSLLGLTTYNEQFF.

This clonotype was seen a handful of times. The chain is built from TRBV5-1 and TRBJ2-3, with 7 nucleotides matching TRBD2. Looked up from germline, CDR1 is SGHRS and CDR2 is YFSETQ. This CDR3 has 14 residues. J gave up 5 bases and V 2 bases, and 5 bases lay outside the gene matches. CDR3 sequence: CASSFLAGQDTQYF. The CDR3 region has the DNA TGCGCCAGCAGCTTCTTAGCGGGTCAAGATACGCAGTATTTT. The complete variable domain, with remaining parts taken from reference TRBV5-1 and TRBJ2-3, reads KAGVTQTPRYLIKTRGQQVTLSCSPISGHRSVSWYQQTPGQGLQFLFEYFSETQRNKGNFPGRFSGRQFSNSRSEMNVSTLELGDSALYLCASSFLAGQDTQYFGPGTRLTVL.

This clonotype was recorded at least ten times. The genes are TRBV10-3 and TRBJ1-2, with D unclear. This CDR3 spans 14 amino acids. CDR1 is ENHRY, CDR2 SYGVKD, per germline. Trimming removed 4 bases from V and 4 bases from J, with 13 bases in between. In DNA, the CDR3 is TGTGCCATCAGTGGGACGGGGTGGATCTATGGCTACACCTTC. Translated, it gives CAISGTGWIYGYTF.